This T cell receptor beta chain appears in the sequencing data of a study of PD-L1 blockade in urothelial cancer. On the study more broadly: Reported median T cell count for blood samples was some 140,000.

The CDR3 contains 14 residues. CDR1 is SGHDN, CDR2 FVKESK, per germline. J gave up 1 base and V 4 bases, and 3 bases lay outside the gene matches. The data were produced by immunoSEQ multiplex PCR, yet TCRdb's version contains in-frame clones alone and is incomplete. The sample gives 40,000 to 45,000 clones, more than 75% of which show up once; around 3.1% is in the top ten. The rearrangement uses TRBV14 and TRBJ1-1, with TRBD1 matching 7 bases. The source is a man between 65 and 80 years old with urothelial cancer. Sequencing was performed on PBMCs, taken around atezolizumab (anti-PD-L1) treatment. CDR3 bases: TGTGCCAGCAGCCCTCAGGGGGGGAACACTGAAGCTTTCTTT. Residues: CASSPQGGNTEAFF.